This T cell receptor (beta chain) was obtained from a study of T-cell memory formation after mild COVID-19. General observations from the study: Day 15 to 85 contracting clones showed balanced CD4/CD8; later expanders leaned CD4+. Nothing confirmed that second-wave clones peaking on day 37 were specific for SARS-CoV-2. Memory cells collected pre-infection included some clones that later responded, suggesting cross-reactive memory joined.

This clonotype was seen repeatedly, ten times or more. The antigen is unknown. Libraries for TCRalpha and TCRbeta carried sample barcodes and unique molecular identifiers via 5'RACE. Each CDR3 protein gets one entry after TCRdb re-called the 5' RACE reads with MiXCR. Of 270,000 or so distinct CDR3 sequences listed, around 17% are singletons. V lost 1 base and J 5 bases, leaving 17 bases between the germline ends. Germline V lookup: CDR1 SGHNT, CDR2 YYREEE (reference sequence). CDR3 size: 16 residues. Sequenced material: PBMCs or a T cell subset sorted from them (not recorded which). This receptor was obtained from a young man who had mild COVID-19 (a few samples of this study predate the infection). Cell type and time point are not known. The chain links TRBV5-4 to TRBJ2-3, with D unclear. This CDR3 is CASSLSSSRLGDTQYF. The CDR3 DNA reads TGTGCCAGCAGCTTGAGCTCTAGTAGGTTGGGAGATACGCAGTATTTT.